The clone carrying this T cell receptor (beta chain) turned up a few times. TCRdb called the 5' RACE reads again in MiXCR, with one record for every CDR3 protein. The sample records around 21,000 distinct CDR3 sequences, around 30% being singletons. From germline, CDR1 is DFQATT and CDR2 SNEGSKA (reference sequence). This CDR3 is built from 16 residues. The germline V and J ends were trimmed by 0 bases and 0 bases, with 12 bases remaining between them. This receptor was identified in a female donor with breast cancer. Material: tumor-infiltrating naive CD4+ T cells sorted from the breast tumor. The sample's subset: naive CD4+ T cells, CD4+CD45RA+CD25-. V and J are TRBV20-1 and TRBJ1-5; D uncertain. DNA of the CDR3: TGCAGTGCTAGAGATTCGAACATACCTAGCAATCAGCCCCAGCATTTT. Amino acids: CSARDSNIPSNQPQHF.